This T cell receptor beta chain was recorded in a study of graft-versus-host responses after intestinal transplantation. Study results and limitations: Recipient marrow contained GvH clones, some of which appeared first in ileum or blood. Early post-transplant HvG declines were associated with peak circulating GvH clone levels. Some patients had graft-donor T cell macrochimerism, and their allografts showed high graft-versus-host to host-versus-graft clonal ratios.

Sequenced by immunoSEQ multiplex PCR; TCRdb stores in-frame clones only, minus some. Of about 120,000 clones detected, approximately 95% appear once; the ten largest clones hold more than 2.5%. A word on this clone: Its antigen is undetermined.

Germline V lookup: CDR1 LGHNA, CDR2 YSLEER. Trimming took 0 bases from V and 0 from J, leaving 9 bases between them. The CDR3 runs to 15 residues. The TCR was taken from a human donor who received an intestinal transplant. This rearrangement joins TRBV4-3 to TRBJ2-7; no clear D. This specimen was unstimulated CD8+ T cells sorted from spleen or lymph node cells, taken before intestinal transplant. CDR3 sequence (DNA): TGCGCCAGCAGCCAAGACGACCAGAGCTCCTACGAGCAGTACTTC. Residues: CASSQDDQSSYEQYF.